This TCR beta chain was documented in a study of blood T cell repertoires in COVID-19. Study background: Collection of acute and convalescent COVID-19 samples took place in the United States, Italy and Spain. Sources were T cells, B-cell-depleted T cells, or PBMCs; the material itself was cDNA or gDNA.

Original methodology: Amplification with reference gene primers provided the estimates of nucleated cell counts. Clones were sequenced by immunoSEQ multiplex PCR, and TCRdb holds only the in-frame ones, with some missing. The V and J calls and clone size were taken over from that table, and D and trimming were inferred from the DNA. The sample has some 220,000 clones; 80% to 85% are singletons. The germline V gene encodes CDR1 SGHNT and CDR2 YYREEE (reference sequence). CDR3 size: 14 residues. The V gene lost 2 bases and the J gene lost 1 base, with 9 bases spanning the gap. The V and J genes are TRBV5-4 and TRBJ1-1; D gene unclear. The material sequenced was peripheral blood. The clonotype was recovered from a woman aged 60-75 years who had recovered from COVID-19. The CDR3 DNA follows: TGTGCCAGCAGCTTCTTGGGAGGGAACACTGAAGCTTTCTTT. As protein: CASSFLGGNTEAFF.